Presented here are 32 T cell receptor beta chains from one specimen sequenced in a study of CD8 T cells in ankylosing spondylitis. Study-level points and caveats: A TCR beta motif of roughly 8 highly homologous variants appeared characteristic of ankylosing spondylitis blood.

TCRdb called the 5' RACE reads again in MiXCR, with one record for every CDR3 protein. The sample records 250,000 to 350,000 distinct CDR3 sequences, less than 9.5% being singletons. The antigens of these receptors remain unknown. Sequencing input: blood, either unsorted or a sorted T cell fraction (not recorded which). The receptors shown here come from a male donor with ankylosing spondylitis.

This clonotype came up a few times. The chain joins TRBV6-1 to TRBJ1-3; TRBD1 matches 7 bases. Trimming removed 5 bases from V and 4 bases from J; junction bases left unmatched: 5. The V gene's germline CDR1 is MNHNS and CDR2 SASEGT. The CDR3 length is 14 residues. CDR3 in DNA: TGTGCCAGCAGTACCGGGACAGAAGGAAACACCATATATTTT. Amino acids: CASSTGTEGNTIYF.

This clonotype came up a few times. The chain carries TRBV5-6 and TRBJ2-2, with D maybe TRBD2 (5 bases). Between the trimmed V and J ends, which lost 4 bases and 4 bases, there was a span of 14 bases. Germline V gives CDR1 SGHDT, CDR2 YYEEEE. CDR3 size: 15 residues. CDR3: CASSPGGRTTGELFF. CDR3 DNA sequence: TGTGCCAGCAGCCCCGGAGGCAGGACCACCGGGGAGCTGTTTTTT. The complete variable domain, with remaining parts taken from reference TRBV5-6 and TRBJ2-2, reads DAGVTQSPTHLIKTRGQQVTLRCSPKSGHDTVSWYQQALGQGPQFIFQYYEEEERQRGNFPDRFSGHQFPNYSSELNVNALLLGDSALYLCASSPGGRTTGELFFGEGSRLTVL.

This clonotype was picked up a small number of times. V is TRBV6-1 and J is TRBJ2-1; 9 bases line up with TRBD2. This CDR3 spans 17 amino acids. CDR1 is MNHNS, CDR2 SASEGT, per germline. V was clipped by 6 bases and J by 0 bases; unmatched bases: 9. CDR3 region: CASSPGGSGSSYNEQFF. The DNA for the CDR3 is TGTGCCAGCAGCCCTGGGGGTAGCGGGAGCTCCTACAATGAGCAGTTCTTC.

In this sample, this clonotype turned up many times. The chain joins TRBV20-1 to TRBJ2-5; D is unresolved. The CDR3 is 14 residues long. Trimming cost V 5 bases and J 2 bases, with 15 bases left between them. From germline, CDR1 is DFQATT and CDR2 SNEGSKA (reference sequence). CDR3 in DNA: TGCAGTGCTGACGGAACTAACCTTCAAGAGACCCAGTACTTC. It yields the protein CSADGTNLQETQYF.

This clonotype was seen more than once but under ten times. The chain recombines TRBV3-1 with TRBJ2-7, with 7 bases that match TRBD2. Germline V gene lookup returns CDR1 LGHDT and CDR2 YNNKEL (reference sequence). Unmatched junction bases numbered 10, after V lost 5 bases and J lost 3 bases. The CDR3 loop spans 15 amino acids. The CDR3 is CASSSPGTTYYEQYF. The CDR3 bases are TGTGCCAGCAGCTCCCCCGGGACTACGTACTACGAGCAGTACTTC.

This clonotype was recorded many times. The V call is TRBV5-1, the J call TRBJ2-3; 8 bases align to TRBD1. CDR3 size: 16 residues. Germline assignment: CDR1 SGHRS and CDR2 YFSETQ. Trimming cost V 2 bases and J 1 base; bases outside gene matches: 6. The CDR3 spells CASSFEDREGTDTQYF. The CDR3 region has the DNA TGCGCCAGCAGCTTCGAGGACAGGGAGGGCACAGATACGCAGTATTTT.

At least ten counts were recorded for this clonotype. V and J are TRBV20-1 and TRBJ2-3; no clear D gene. CDR1 and CDR2 (germline): DFQATT, SNEGSKA (reference sequence). The germline V and J ends were trimmed by 2 bases and 0 bases, with 6 bases remaining between them. This CDR3 contains 13 residues. This CDR3 reads CSARFYSTDTQYF. CDR3 nucleotide sequence: TGCAGTGCTAGATTTTATAGCACAGATACGCAGTATTTT.

This clonotype was seen more than once but under ten times. The CDR3 sequence is CASSNEQGTGADTQYF. In nucleotides, the CDR3 is TGCGCCAGCAGCAATGAACAGGGGACGGGTGCAGATACGCAGTATTTT. J is TRBJ2-3 and V is TRBV5-1; 7 bases align to TRBD1. V lost 4 bases and J lost 4; bases outside the gene matches: 12. This CDR3 is built from 16 residues. The V gene's germline CDR1 is SGHRS and CDR2 YFSETQ.

Ten or more counts support this clonotype. V and J are TRBV20-1 and TRBJ2-7; 11 bases match TRBD2. J was trimmed by 5 bases and V by 1 base; bases with no gene match: 4. Per the germline V gene, CDR1 is DFQATT and CDR2 is SNEGSKA (reference sequence). The CDR3 is made up of 14 amino acids. The CDR3 spells CSARATSGSHEQYF. The CDR3 DNA follows: TGCAGTGCTAGAGCAACTAGCGGGAGCCACGAGCAGTACTTC.

This clonotype occurred many times. V is TRBV14 and J is TRBJ2-7; TRBD2 aligns across 12 bases. Germline trimming cut 4 bases from V and 10 bases from J; bases unmatched to any gene: 2. Germline values: CDR1 SGHDN, CDR2 FVKESK. The CDR3 has 12 residues. CDR3 nucleotide sequence: TGTGCCAGCAGCCGACTAGCGGGAGCCCAGTACTTC. The encoded protein is CASSRLAGAQYF.

This rearrangement joins TRBV5-6 to TRBJ2-3; TRBD2 agrees at 16 bases. The V and J ends lost 4 bases and 5 bases, in that order; junction bases with no gene match: 4. This CDR3 contains 16 residues. CDR1 and CDR2 (germline): SGHDT, YYEEEE. DNA for the CDR3: TGTGCCAGCAGCCCAGGGACTAGCGGGAGGGAAGATACGCAGTATTTT. Its translation is CASSPGTSGREDTQYF.

This clonotype came up a few times. The J gene is TRBJ2-5, the V gene TRBV4-3, with TRBD2 as a possible D gene (7 bases). The CDR3 is 18 residues long. Trimming took off 1 base at V and 5 bases at J, with 23 bases between the two ends. Germline-derived CDR1 and CDR2 are LGHNA and YSLEER. CDR3 coding DNA: TGCGCCAGCAGCCAAGCGGTACCCGGGCTGGGGGGGGGCGAGACCCAGTACTTC. The encoded protein is CASSQAVPGLGGGETQYF.

This rearrangement joins TRBV12-3 or TRBV12-4 to TRBJ2-2; 7 bases are shared with TRBD2. V lost 6 bases to trimming and J lost 7 bases; unmatched junction nucleotides: 5. The CDR3 sequence is 13 residues long. CDR3 loop: CASRGGSNGELFF. The CDR3 coding sequence is TGTGCCAGCAGGGGCGGGAGTAACGGGGAGCTGTTTTTT.

The sample holds many counts of this clonotype. The chain couples TRBV7-9 to TRBJ2-1; 10 nucleotides line up with TRBD2. Losses at the gene ends were 2 bases for V and 5 bases for J; bases not matched to a gene: 6. Germline loops: CDR1 SEHNR, CDR2 FQNEAQ (reference sequence). CDR3 length equals 16 residues. CDR3 sequence: CASSLRLAGDNNEQFF. The CDR3 coding sequence is TGTGCCAGCAGCTTAAGGCTAGCGGGAGATAACAATGAGCAGTTCTTC.

The rearrangement joins TRBV12-3 or TRBV12-4 to TRBJ2-5; TRBD1 might be the D (5 bases). This CDR3 spans 13 amino acids. V was trimmed by 3 bases and J by 5 bases, leaving 10 bases between them. The CDR3: CASSLGQSETQYF. The CDR3 nucleotides are TGTGCCAGCAGTTTGGGGCAGTCGGAGACCCAGTACTTC.

This clonotype appeared many times. The CDR3 reads CASSGDSGANVLTF. The DNA for the CDR3 is TGTGCCAGCAGCGGCGACTCTGGGGCCAACGTCCTGACTTTC. This rearrangement joins TRBV9 to TRBJ2-6; D is unclear. CDR3 length equals 14 residues. The ends were cut back, 3 bases at V and 0 bases at J, with 4 bases in the middle. Germline lookup yields CDR1 SGDLS and CDR2 YYNGEE.

The table lists this clonotype with a few counts. The chain is built from TRBV5-1 and TRBJ1-1; the D is unclear. The germline gives CDR1 SGHRS, CDR2 YFSETQ. V was trimmed by 1 base and J by 0 bases, leaving 10 bases between them. CDR3 length: 15 amino acids. CDR3 loop: CASSLSTVMNTEAFF. CDR3 in DNA: TGCGCCAGCAGCTTGTCTACGGTGATGAACACTGAAGCTTTCTTT.

This rearrangement joins TRBV3-1 to TRBJ2-7, with D maybe TRBD1 (5 bases). With 2 bases removed from V and 1 base from J, the gap between germline ends came to 9 bases. The CDR3 sequence is 14 residues long. The germline V gene encodes CDR1 LGHDT and CDR2 YNNKEL (reference sequence). DNA of the CDR3: TGTGCCAGCAGCCAAATGACAGATTCCTACGAGCAGTACTTC. This encodes CASSQMTDSYEQYF.

V and J are TRBV7-2 and TRBJ2-3; D remains ambiguous. There are 12 residues in the CDR3. Deletions cut 5 bases from V and 4 bases from J, with 7 bases between. Germline values: CDR1 SGHTA, CDR2 FQGNSA. CDR3 region: CASSAVPDTQYF. For the CDR3, the DNA is TGTGCCAGCAGCGCGGTTCCAGATACGCAGTATTTT.

This clonotype has at least ten counts. The chain joins TRBV29-1 to TRBJ1-2; D possibly corresponds to TRBD1 (6 bases). V lost 7 bases and J lost 5, with 17 bases in between. The CDR3 covers 13 residues. Germline loops: CDR1 SQVTM, CDR2 ANQGSEA. Here the CDR3 reads CSGQAGDGYGYTF. The DNA of the CDR3 is TGCAGCGGACAGGCAGGGGATGGTTATGGCTACACCTTC.

CDR3 loop: CASSLHQGAGPDTQYF. The CDR3 DNA follows: TGCGCCAGCAGCCTACATCAGGGTGCCGGCCCAGATACGCAGTATTTT. The rearrangement joins TRBV5-1 to TRBJ2-3; TRBD1 might be the D (5 bases). The CDR3 spans 16 residues. Germline V gives CDR1 SGHRS, CDR2 YFSETQ. V was pared by 4 bases and J by 4 bases, with 19 bases between.

Worth noting for this clonotype: One base away lies a much larger clone, so this may be a sequencing read error. V usage is TRBV5-1 and J usage is TRBJ2-3; 13 bases are a match to TRBD2. The CDR3 totals 14 residues. From germline, CDR1 is SGHRS and CDR2 YFSETQ. V shed 5 bases and J 3 bases; nucleotides not matched to a gene: 0. CDR3 residues: CASRGLAGTDTQYF. CDR3 DNA: TGCGCCAGCAGGGGACTAGCGGGGACAGATACGCAGTATTTT.

This clonotype has more than one count but fewer than ten. V gene TRBV7-2 combines with J gene TRBJ1-5; D might be TRBD1 (6 bases). The V gene lost 7 bases and the J gene lost 5 bases, with 18 bases spanning the gap. Germline V lookup: CDR1 SGHTA, CDR2 FQGNSA. This CDR3 region has 15 residues. The CDR3 region is CASTLMGGGDQPQHF. As DNA, the CDR3 is TGTGCCAGCACCCTTATGGGAGGGGGGGATCAGCCCCAGCATTTT.

A few counts support this clonotype. The chain couples TRBV20-1 to TRBJ1-2; 9 bases align to TRBD1. With 5 bases clipped from V and 8 bases from J, the junction kept 9 bases outside the gene matches. This CDR3 is 13 amino acids long. CDR1 is DFQATT, CDR2 SNEGSKA, per germline (reference sequence). The CDR3 is CSAPQGAIWGYTF. The CDR3 DNA reads as TGCAGTGCTCCACAGGGGGCAATATGGGGCTACACCTTC.

The table lists this clonotype with many counts. The gene calls are TRBV14 and TRBJ2-2; no reliable D call. This CDR3 has 14 residues. Germline CDR1 SGHDN, CDR2 FVKESK. V lost 1 base and J 2 bases, leaving 5 bases between the germline ends. The chain's CDR3 is CASSQVRNTGELFF. The CDR3 nucleotides are TGTGCCAGCAGCCAAGTCCGAAACACCGGGGAGCTGTTTTTT.

This clonotype showed up many times. The chain has TRBV7-9 and TRBJ2-3; the match to TRBD2 covers 9 bases. V gave up 4 bases and J gave up 3 bases; unmatched junction bases: 5. The CDR3 runs to 15 residues. The V gene's germline CDR1 is SEHNR and CDR2 FQNEAQ (reference sequence). The CDR3 DNA reads TGTGCCAGCAGCTCCGGACTAGCGCAGACAGATACGCAGTATTTT. This translates into CASSSGLAQTDTQYF.

This sequence joins TRBV7-3 and TRBJ2-7; D not resolved. The CDR3 contains 18 residues. Trimming shortened V by 5 bases and J by 3 bases, and 26 bases separated the two germline ends. Germline CDR1 and CDR2: SGHTA and FQGTGA. The CDR3 coding sequence is TGTGCCAGCAGCCTTCCGCCGATATGGACCGGGCTAAGCTACGAGCAGTACTTC. Translation: CASSLPPIWTGLSYEQYF.

This clonotype came up a few times. This chain connects TRBV7-2 to TRBJ2-1; 7 bases agree with TRBD2. In germline, CDR1 is SGHTA, CDR2 FQGNSA. The CDR3 is made up of 13 amino acids. Trimming at V came to 5 bases and at J to 15 bases, leaving 13 bases not matched to a gene. In nucleotides, the CDR3 is TGTGCCAGCAGCCCATACAGGCTTGGGAGGGGGTTCTTC. Its protein product is CASSPYRLGRGFF.

This clonotype occurred a few times. DNA of the CDR3: TGCGCCAGCAGCTTCGGGACAGGTCATTCCTACGAGCAGTACTTC. It yields the protein CASSFGTGHSYEQYF. The chain joins TRBV5-1 to TRBJ2-7; 8 bases line up with TRBD1. The CDR3 has 15 amino acids. The V segment lost 2 bases and the J segment 1 base; nucleotides outside the gene matches: 5. CDR1 SGHRS and CDR2 YFSETQ come from the germline V gene.

CDR3 amino acids: CASSPRGSGRDEYEQYF. CDR3 nucleotides: TGTGCCAGCAGCCCCAGGGGCAGCGGGAGGGACGAATACGAGCAGTACTTC. This sequence joins TRBV7-2 and TRBJ2-7; TRBD2 matches 10 bases. Germline V lookup: CDR1 SGHTA, CDR2 FQGNSA. V gave up 5 bases and J gave up 4 bases; unmatched junction bases: 14. There are 17 residues in the CDR3.

The genes are TRBV10-3 and TRBJ2-2; 12 bases match TRBD1. V was pared by 7 bases and J by 7 bases, with 10 bases of the junction left unmatched. The CDR3 loop spans 16 amino acids. Per the germline V gene, CDR1 is ENHRY and CDR2 is SYGVKD. CDR3 nucleotides: TGTGCCATCACCCCGACCGGGACAGGGGGCAGCGGGGAGCTGTTTTTT. Protein product: CAITPTGTGGSGELFF.

V is TRBV15 and J is TRBJ2-2; no firm D call. This CDR3 contains 17 residues. Germline assignment: CDR1 LNHNV and CDR2 YYDKDF (reference sequence). V was shortened by 1 base and J by 0 bases, with 12 bases between the two germline ends. CDR3 amino acids: CATSRGLVGANTGELFF. DNA of the CDR3: TGTGCCACCAGCAGAGGGCTAGTGGGCGCGAACACCGGGGAGCTGTTTTTT.